This T cell receptor beta chain was recovered during a study of blood T cell repertoires in COVID-19. Germline values: CDR1 MNHNY, CDR2 SVGAGI (reference sequence). The CDR3 loop spans 14 amino acids. The ends were cut back, 5 bases at V and 2 bases at J, with 10 bases in the middle. Profiling relied on immunoSEQ multiplex PCR, and the TCRdb table lists in-frame clones only, not all of them. The table includes 130,000 or so clones, about 85% detected once. Input material: peripheral blood. The TCR sequence derives from a human donor in a cohort sampled during active COVID-19. The rearrangement uses TRBV6-6 and TRBJ1-5; D is ambiguous. This chain's CDR3 is CASSILLGNQPQHF. For the CDR3, the DNA is TGTGCCAGCAGTATCCTCCTCGGCAATCAGCCCCAGCATTTT.